This T cell receptor beta chain comes out of a study of cytomegalovirus exposure and HLA in healthy donors. Germline assignment: CDR1 SGHRS and CDR2 YFSETQ. This CDR3 is 14 amino acids long. V shed 4 bases and J 4 bases; nucleotides not matched to a gene: 4. Measured with immunoSEQ multiplex PCR; TCRdb has only the in-frame clones, and not every one. This sample has around 160,000 clones, with roughly 84% found just once. Study outcomes and limitations: A list of 150 or so TCR beta chains associated with cytomegalovirus was given.

To note about this clone: Its antigen is not identified.

The donors formed part of the roughly 110-subject validation cohort, distinct from the roughly 630-subject first cohort. The origin of this receptor is a man aged 30 to 45 in good health and CMV-seropositive. Specimen: PBMCs. The chain uses TRBV5-1 and TRBJ1-4; 7 nucleotides agree with TRBD1. CDR3 residues: CASSTGTVNEKLFF. The CDR3 DNA follows: TGCGCCAGCAGCACCGGGACAGTTAATGAAAAACTGTTTTTT.